This T cell receptor (beta chain) was sequenced for a study of T cells in Graves' hyperthyroidism and ophthalmopathy (dated by TCRdb to between 2018 and 2021). The study in broad terms: Peripheral blood was sampled at the time of initial diagnosis, prior to any treatment. In addition, the study compared T-cell repertoires in thyroid tissue and in blood from several Graves' hyperthyroidism patients. After blood sampling, hyperthyroidism patients were treated with methimazole at a starting dose of 30 mg daily, and ophthalmopathy patients were treated with high-dose intravenous methylprednisolone. The paper describes TCR Vbeta CDR3 sequencing of some 130 peripheral blood samples, made up of 43 ophthalmopathy patients, approximately 76 hyperthyroidism patients and roughly 17 progressor patients. To identify TCR V-J signatures that set the groups apart, the researchers used a discovery cohort of 95 to 100 patients, made up of under 50 with Graves' ophthalmopathy and 57 with stable Graves' hyperthyroidism. For training and testing, the 95 to 100 patients in the discovery cohort were randomly divided in a 7:3 ratio. Whether ophthalmopathy could be predicted prospectively was tested in an independent validation cohort made up of about 18 hyperthyroidism patients plus 17 patients who later progressed to ophthalmopathy. Findings and caveats that apply to the study as a whole: A 13 V-J signature model separated ophthalmopathy from stable hyperthyroidism, with around 88% sensitivity and 81.08% specificity in cross-validation and 80%/75% in testing. Blood samples also contained most of the expanded thyroid clonotypes (frequency above 0.001), which suggests that blood repertoires may reflect thyroid immune responses. No statistical method was used to fix the sample size in advance, and group allocation was not hidden from the investigators. During validation, the model predicted progression to ophthalmopathy a median of about 6.3 months ahead of onset, with around 71% sensitivity and 72% to 80% specificity.

Spanning cysteine to phenylalanine, the CDR3 consists of 22 amino acids. Solely the CDR3 DNA is kept, with 66 bases framed from the first base. CDR1 and CDR2, looked up from the germline V gene (reference sequence), are LNHDA and SQIVND. Compared with germline, V lacks 3 bases and J lacks 3 bases; bases without a gene match: 25. The TCR beta CDR3 regions were amplified from the RNA transcripts. For the first round of RT-PCR on the TCR CDR3, the HTBI primer set was used together with the Qiagen OneStep RT-PCR kit. The libraries were constructed in a second round of multiplex PCR and then size-selected and purified. Sequencing of the libraries was done on an Illumina HiSeq2000 using paired-end 100 bp reads. For the original study's pipeline: SOAPnuke was used to process the raw data, with reads discarded if the reads contained adapters or uncalled bases, had a mean Phred below 15, or lacked an exact constant-primer or identifier match. COPE v1.2.5 was used to merge the high-quality paired reads, and each unique nucleotide sequence was defined as a clonotype. MiTCR v1.1 was used to align clonotypes to the IMGT TRBV, TRBD and TRBJ reference segments. The analysis was restricted to V-J combinations with a frequency above 0.0001, which together covered just over 99% of the repertoires. A TCS score was defined as the ratio between F50 (clonal expansion) and ExV (chaos), using BLOSUM62-based TCRdist between CDR3 peptides within each V-J. Welch's t-statistics and random forest reduced roughly 540 V-J features to 10 to 15, which were used in a naive Bayes classifier (R e1071). Using fastp at Q25 and MiXCR, TCRdb reprocessed the public reads and kept productive beta chains. Entries are consolidated by CDR3 protein sequence, retaining the most common genes and DNA. The V and J calls follow TCRdb's processing rather than the paper's. Recorded for this sample are about 700,000 distinct CDR3 sequences; approximately 15% of them occurred a single time. The ten most abundant clones make up 9.5% to 13% of the sample.

Stable Graves' hyperthyroidism was defined as the absence of progression to ophthalmopathy over 18 months of follow-up. Hyperthyroidism patients were newly diagnosed, had a disease duration of under 2 months, and were aged 18 to 65 years. Patients with uncontrolled infections, other autoimmune diseases, pregnancy or lactation were excluded. Clinical symptoms, serum thyroxine and TRAb, thyroid ultrasound, and orbital computed tomography formed the basis for the diagnoses. PBMCs were separated from 10 ml of fresh peripheral blood using Ficoll-Paque density gradient centrifugation. Total RNA was extracted with Trizol reagent, and quality was checked on an Agilent 2100 Bioanalyzer. This clonotype was detected a few times. No cognate antigen has been identified for it. Per-base quality was not reported, and no clone a single base away is much larger than it.

This receptor was identified in a woman in her late teens or twenties with Graves' hyperthyroidism. Input material: blood. The V and J segments used are TRBV19 and TRBJ1-5; TRBD1 aligns with 8 central bases. The sequenced DNA: TGTGCCAGTAGTATTTCGGCGGAGGTACCGCGGGACAGGCCGGGGGTCAATCAGCCCCAGCATTTT. Its amino acids are CASSISAEVPRDRPGVNQPQHF.